The source of this T cell receptor (beta chain) is a study of CD8+ T cells in alopecia areata. As for treatment: oral pan-JAK inhibitor, 5-10 mg twice daily. Between the trimmed V and J ends, which lost 5 bases and 9 bases, there was a span of 8 bases. The CDR3 is 11 residues long. CDR1 is GTSNPN, CDR2 SVGIG, per germline (reference sequence). Extraction of RNA preceded its reverse transcription into cDNA, which served as the sequencing template. Method: immunoSEQ multiplex PCR; TCRdb's copy keeps in-frame clones and lacks some. The sample consists of 160,000 or so clones, 55% to 75% of them appearing once. A single count supports this clone.

The sequencing used CD4+ T cells sorted from blood, collected at week 4, from a patient treated with tofacitinib. The TCR was taken from a human donor with alopecia areata. This rearrangement joins TRBV30 to TRBJ1-6, with D tentatively TRBD1 (5 bases). CDR3 in amino acids: CAWGTFSPLHF. CDR3 coding DNA: TGTGCCTGGGGGACTTTTTCACCCCTCCACTTT.